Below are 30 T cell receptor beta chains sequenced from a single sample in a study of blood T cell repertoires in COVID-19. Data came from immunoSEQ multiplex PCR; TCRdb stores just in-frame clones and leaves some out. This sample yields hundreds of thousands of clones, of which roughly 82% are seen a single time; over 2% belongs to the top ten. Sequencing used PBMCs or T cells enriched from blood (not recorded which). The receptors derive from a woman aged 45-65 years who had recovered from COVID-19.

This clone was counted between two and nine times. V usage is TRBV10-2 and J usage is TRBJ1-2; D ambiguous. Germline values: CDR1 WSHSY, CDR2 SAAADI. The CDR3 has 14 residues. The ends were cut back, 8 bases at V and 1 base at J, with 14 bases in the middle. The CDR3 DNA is TGCGCCAGCCTTAGGGCTGAGGGTAACTATGGCTACACCTTC. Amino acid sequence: CASLRAEGNYGYTF.

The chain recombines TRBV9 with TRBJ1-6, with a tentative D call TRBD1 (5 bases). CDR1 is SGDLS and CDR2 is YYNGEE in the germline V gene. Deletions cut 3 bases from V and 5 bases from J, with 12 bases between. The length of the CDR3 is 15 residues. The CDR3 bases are TGTGCCAGCAGCGCCCGGGGGGAGAATAATTCACCCCTCCACTTT. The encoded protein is CASSARGENNSPLHF.

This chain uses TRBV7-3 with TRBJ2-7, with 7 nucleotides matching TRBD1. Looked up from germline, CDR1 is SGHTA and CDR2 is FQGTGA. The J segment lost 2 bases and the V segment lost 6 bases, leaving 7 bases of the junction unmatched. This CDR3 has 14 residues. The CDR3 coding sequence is TGTGCCAGCAGTTTCGGGACAGCTCCCTACGAGCAGTACTTC. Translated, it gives CASSFGTAPYEQYF.

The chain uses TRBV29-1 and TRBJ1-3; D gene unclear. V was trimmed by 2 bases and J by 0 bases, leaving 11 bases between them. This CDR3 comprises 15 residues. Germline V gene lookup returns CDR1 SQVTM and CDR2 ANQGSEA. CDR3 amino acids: CSVETARSSGNTIYF. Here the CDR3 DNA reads TGCAGCGTTGAAACGGCAAGGAGCTCTGGAAACACCATATATTTT.

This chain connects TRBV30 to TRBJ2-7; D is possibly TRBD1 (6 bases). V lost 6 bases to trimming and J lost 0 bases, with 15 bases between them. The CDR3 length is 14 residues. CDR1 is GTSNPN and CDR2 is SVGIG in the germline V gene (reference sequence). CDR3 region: CACLSQGSSYEQYF. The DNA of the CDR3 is TGTGCCTGTCTCTCACAGGGTAGCTCCTACGAGCAGTACTTC.

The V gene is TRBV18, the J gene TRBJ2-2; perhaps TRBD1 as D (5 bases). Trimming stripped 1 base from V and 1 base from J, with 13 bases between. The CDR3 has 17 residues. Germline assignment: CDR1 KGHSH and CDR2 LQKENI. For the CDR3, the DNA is TGTGCCAGCTCACCACTATCGCGACAGATGAACACCGGGGAGCTGTTTTTT. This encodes CASSPLSRQMNTGELFF.

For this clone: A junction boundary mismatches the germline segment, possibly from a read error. The chain's CDR3 is CASSSSRPDPNYEAFF. CDR3 bases: TGTGCTAGCAGCTCATCAAGGCCAGACCCGAACTATGAAGCTTTCTTT. The rearrangement uses TRBV7-7 and TRBJ1-1, with D unresolved. Germline CDR1 SSHAT, CDR2 FNYEAQ (reference sequence). The CDR3 covers 16 residues.

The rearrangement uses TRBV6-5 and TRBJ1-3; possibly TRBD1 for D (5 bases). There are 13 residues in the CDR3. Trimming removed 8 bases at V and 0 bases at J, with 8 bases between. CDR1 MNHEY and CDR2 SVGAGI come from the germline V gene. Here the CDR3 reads CASGASSGNTIYF. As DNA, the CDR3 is TGTGCCAGCGGGGCGAGCTCTGGAAACACCATATATTTT.

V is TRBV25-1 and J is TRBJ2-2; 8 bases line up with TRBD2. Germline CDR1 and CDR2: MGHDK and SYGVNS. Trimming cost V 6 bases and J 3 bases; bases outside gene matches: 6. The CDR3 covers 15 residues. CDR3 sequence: CASRRQGLDTGELFF. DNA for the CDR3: TGTGCCAGCAGGAGGCAGGGACTAGACACCGGGGAGCTGTTTTTT. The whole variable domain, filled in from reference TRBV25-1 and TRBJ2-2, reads EADIYQTPRYLVIGTGKKITLECSQTMGHDKMYWYQQDPGMELHLIHYSYGVNSTEKGDLSSESTVSRIRTEHFPLTLESARPSHTSQYLCASRRQGLDTGELFFGEGSRLTVL.

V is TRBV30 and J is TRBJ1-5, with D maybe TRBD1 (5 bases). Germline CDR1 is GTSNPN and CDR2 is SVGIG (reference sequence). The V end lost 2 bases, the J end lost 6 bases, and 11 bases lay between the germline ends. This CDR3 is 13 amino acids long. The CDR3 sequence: CAWSKRGGQPQHF. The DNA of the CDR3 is TGTGCCTGGAGTAAAAGGGGAGGTCAGCCCCAGCATTTT.

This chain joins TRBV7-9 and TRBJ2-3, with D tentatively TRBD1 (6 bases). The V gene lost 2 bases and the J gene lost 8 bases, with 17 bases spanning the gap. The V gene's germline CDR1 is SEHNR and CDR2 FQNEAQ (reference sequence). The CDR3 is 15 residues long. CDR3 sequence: CASSLMSGTPATQYF. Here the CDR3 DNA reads TGTGCCAGCAGCTTAATGTCAGGGACACCCGCTACGCAGTATTTT.

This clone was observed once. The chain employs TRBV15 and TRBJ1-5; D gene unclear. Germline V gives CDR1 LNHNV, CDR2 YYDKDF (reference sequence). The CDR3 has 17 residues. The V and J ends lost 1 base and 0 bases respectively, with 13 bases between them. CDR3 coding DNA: TGTGCCACCAGCAGAGGGGCGAGTATTGATAGCAATCAGCCCCAGCATTTT. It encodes CATSRGASIDSNQPQHF.

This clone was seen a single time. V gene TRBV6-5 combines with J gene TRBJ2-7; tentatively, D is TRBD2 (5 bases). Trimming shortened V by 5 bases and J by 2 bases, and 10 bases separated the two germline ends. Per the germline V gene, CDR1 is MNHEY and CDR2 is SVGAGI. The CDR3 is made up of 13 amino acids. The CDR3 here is CASSTSGAYEQYF. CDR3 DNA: TGTGCCAGCAGTACCAGCGGAGCCTACGAGCAGTACTTC.

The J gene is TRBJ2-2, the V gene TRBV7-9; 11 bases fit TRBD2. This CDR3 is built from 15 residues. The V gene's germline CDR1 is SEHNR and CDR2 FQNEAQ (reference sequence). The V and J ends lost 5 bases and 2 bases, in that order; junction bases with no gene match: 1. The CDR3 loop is CASSRLAGNTGELFF. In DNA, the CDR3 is TGTGCCAGCAGCCGACTAGCGGGAAACACCGGGGAGCTGTTTTTT.

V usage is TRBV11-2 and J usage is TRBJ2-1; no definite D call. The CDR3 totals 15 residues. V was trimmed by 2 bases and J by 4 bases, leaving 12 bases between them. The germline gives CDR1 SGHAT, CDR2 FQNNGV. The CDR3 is CASSLTDSGYNEQFF. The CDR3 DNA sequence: TGTGCCAGCAGCTTAACGGATTCCGGGTACAATGAGCAGTTCTTC.

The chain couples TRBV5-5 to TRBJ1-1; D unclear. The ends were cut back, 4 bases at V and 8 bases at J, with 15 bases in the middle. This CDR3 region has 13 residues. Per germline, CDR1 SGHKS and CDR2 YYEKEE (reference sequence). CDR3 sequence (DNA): TGTGCCAGCAGCCCTGGAACGAACGGGGAAGCTTTCTTT. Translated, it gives CASSPGTNGEAFF.

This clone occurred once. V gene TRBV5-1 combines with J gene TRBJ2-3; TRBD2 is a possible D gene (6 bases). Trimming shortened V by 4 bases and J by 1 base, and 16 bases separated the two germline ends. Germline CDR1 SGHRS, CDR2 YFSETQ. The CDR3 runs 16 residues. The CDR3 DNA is TGCGCCAGCAGCGGGGACTGGACCCTTCGCACAGATACGCAGTATTTT. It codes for CASSGDWTLRTDTQYF.

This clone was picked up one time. The CDR3 region has the DNA TGTGCCAGCAGCTTGCTACTAGCGGAGACCCAGTACTTC. It is translated as CASSLLLAETQYF. The chain combines TRBV5-6 with TRBJ2-5, with 7 bases identical to TRBD2. The CDR3 runs to 13 residues. V trimming: 1 base; J trimming: 5 bases; junction bases outside the gene matches: 2. Germline V CDR1 and CDR2: SGHDT, YYEEEE.

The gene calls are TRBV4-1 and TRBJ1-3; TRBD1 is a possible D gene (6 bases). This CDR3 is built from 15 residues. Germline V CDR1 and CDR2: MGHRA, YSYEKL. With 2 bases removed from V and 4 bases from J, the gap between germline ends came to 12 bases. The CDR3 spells CASSQPGDLGNTIYF. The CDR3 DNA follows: TGCGCCAGCAGCCAACCAGGGGATCTAGGAAACACCATATATTTT.

This CDR3 is CASMALGYGYTF. CDR3 in DNA: TGTGCCAGCATGGCGCTCGGGTATGGCTACACCTTC. The chain recombines TRBV28 with TRBJ1-2; D is undetermined. The CDR3 length is 12 residues. Looked up from germline, CDR1 is MDHEN and CDR2 is SYDVKM. The V and J ends lost 7 bases and 5 bases respectively, with 11 bases between them.

The CDR3 sequence is CASSPRGRGLGIQYF. CDR3 in DNA: TGTGCCAGCAGCCCGCGGGGACGTGGGTTGGGCATTCAGTACTTC. J is TRBJ2-4 and V is TRBV5-6; weak D call: TRBD2 (6 bases). There are 15 residues in the CDR3. Trimming removed 4 bases at V and 9 bases at J, with 20 bases between. Germline V gene lookup returns CDR1 SGHDT and CDR2 YYEEEE.

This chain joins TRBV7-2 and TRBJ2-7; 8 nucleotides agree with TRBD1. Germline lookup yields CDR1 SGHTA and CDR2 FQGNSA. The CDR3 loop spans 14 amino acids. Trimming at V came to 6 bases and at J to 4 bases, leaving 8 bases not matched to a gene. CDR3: CASSQDRDGYEQYF. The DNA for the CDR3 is TGTGCCAGCAGTCAGGACAGGGATGGGTACGAGCAGTACTTC.

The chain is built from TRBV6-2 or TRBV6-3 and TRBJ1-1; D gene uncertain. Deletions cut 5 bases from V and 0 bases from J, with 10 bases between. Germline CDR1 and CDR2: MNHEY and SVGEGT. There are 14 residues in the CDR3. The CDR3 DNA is TGTGCCAGCAGTCCCGACATTATGAACACTGAAGCTTTCTTT. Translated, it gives CASSPDIMNTEAFF.

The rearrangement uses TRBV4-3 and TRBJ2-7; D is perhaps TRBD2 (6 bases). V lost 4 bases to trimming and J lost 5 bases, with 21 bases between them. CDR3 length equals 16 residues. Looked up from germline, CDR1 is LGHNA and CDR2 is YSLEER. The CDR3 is CASSPGLGGIVDEQYF. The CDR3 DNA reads TGCGCCAGCAGCCCAGGCTTAGGAGGGATCGTGGACGAGCAGTACTTC.

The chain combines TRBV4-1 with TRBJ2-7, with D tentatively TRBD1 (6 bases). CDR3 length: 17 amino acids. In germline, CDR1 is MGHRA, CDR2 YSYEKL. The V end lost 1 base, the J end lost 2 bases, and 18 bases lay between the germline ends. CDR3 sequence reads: CASSQVSHQSGAYEQYF. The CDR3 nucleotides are TGCGCCAGCAGCCAAGTTTCTCACCAATCAGGGGCCTACGAGCAGTACTTC.

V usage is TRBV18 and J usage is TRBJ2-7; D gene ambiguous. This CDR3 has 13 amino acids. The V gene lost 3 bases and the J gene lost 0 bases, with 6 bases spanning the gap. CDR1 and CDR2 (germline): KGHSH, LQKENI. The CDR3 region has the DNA TGTGCCAGCTCACCTGGAGCCTCCTACGAGCAGTACTTC. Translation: CASSPGASYEQYF.

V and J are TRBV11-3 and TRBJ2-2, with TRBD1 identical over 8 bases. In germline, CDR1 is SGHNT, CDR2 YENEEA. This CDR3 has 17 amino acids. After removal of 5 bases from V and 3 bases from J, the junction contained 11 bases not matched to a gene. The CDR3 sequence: CASSRDSDRGYTGELFF. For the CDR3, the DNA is TGTGCCAGCAGCCGGGATTCCGACAGGGGTTACACCGGGGAGCTGTTTTTT.

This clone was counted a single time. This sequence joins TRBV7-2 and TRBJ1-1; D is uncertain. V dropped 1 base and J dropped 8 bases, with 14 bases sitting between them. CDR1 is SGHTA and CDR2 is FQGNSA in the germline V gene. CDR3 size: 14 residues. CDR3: CASSLGGAFPEAFF. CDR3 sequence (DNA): TGTGCCAGCAGCTTAGGAGGAGCCTTCCCCGAAGCTTTCTTT.

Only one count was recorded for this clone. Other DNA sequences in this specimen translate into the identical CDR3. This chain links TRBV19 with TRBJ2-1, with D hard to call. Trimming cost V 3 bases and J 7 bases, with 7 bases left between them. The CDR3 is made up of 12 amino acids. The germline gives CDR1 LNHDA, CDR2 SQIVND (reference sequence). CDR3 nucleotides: TGTGCCAGTAGTATTAGGAGTAATGAGCAGTTCTTC. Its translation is CASSIRSNEQFF.

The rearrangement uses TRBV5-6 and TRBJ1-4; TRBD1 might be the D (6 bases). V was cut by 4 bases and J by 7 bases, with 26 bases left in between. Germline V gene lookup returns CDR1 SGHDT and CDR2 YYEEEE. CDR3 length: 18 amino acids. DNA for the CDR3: TGTGCCAGCAGCCTAGGCGCAGGGGCCCTTAAGAGGGGTGAAAAACTGTTTTTT. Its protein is CASSLGAGALKRGEKLFF.